This T cell receptor (beta chain) appears in the sequencing data of a study of cytomegalovirus exposure and HLA in healthy donors. Points from the study as a whole: CMV serostatus was the sole immune exposure data available. According to the study, 160 or so TCR beta chains were cytomegalovirus-associated. Based on reports, TCR beta sequences accurately predicted HLA-A and HLA-B alleles for most subjects.

The PCR employed 60 Vbeta primers together with 13 Jbeta primers. This table comes from immunoSEQ multiplex PCR, and its TCRdb copy is limited to in-frame clones, with some not included. The sample lists more than 100,000 clones; around 80% were seen once. Turning to this clone: The antigen remains unidentified.

V was clipped by 4 bases and J by 3 bases; unmatched bases: 5. Germline V gives CDR1 SGDLS, CDR2 YYNGEE. The CDR3 has 17 residues. The receptor's source is a man aged 45-60 years in good health and CMV-seronegative. The V gene is TRBV9, the J gene TRBJ2-3; 16 positions match TRBD2. Sequencing used PBMCs. CDR3 in DNA: TGTGCCAGCAGCCTCCAGGGACTAGCGGGGGGGACAGATACGCAGTATTTT. The encoded protein is CASSLQGLAGGTDTQYF.